This TCR beta chain comes out of a study of identical twins. Whole-study findings and limits: Rather than following the same donors, the conclusions depended on cross-sectional statistical analysis. A lower insertion count was a feature of abundant cord blood beta clonotypes, with no such feature in memory repertoires.

TCRdb redid the calling of the 5' RACE reads with MiXCR, one entry per CDR3 protein. This table holds about 340,000 distinct CDR3 sequences, roughly 12% found once. CDR3 length: 15 residues. Looked up from germline, CDR1 is SEHNR and CDR2 is FQNEAQ (reference sequence). V was pared by 0 bases and J by 6 bases, with 6 bases of the junction left unmatched. Concerning this clonotype itself: What it binds is not known.

These records were also assigned to another study, of yellow fever vaccine responses in identical twins.

The chain joins TRBV7-9 to TRBJ2-3, with 7 nucleotides matching TRBD2. The sample comprised CD8+ T cells sorted from blood. This clonotype was sampled from a woman between 18 and 30 years old in good health. The CDR3 DNA is TGTGCCAGCAGCTTAGCTGGCGGGAGAAGCGATACGCAGTATTTT. Translating it yields CASSLAGGRSDTQYF.